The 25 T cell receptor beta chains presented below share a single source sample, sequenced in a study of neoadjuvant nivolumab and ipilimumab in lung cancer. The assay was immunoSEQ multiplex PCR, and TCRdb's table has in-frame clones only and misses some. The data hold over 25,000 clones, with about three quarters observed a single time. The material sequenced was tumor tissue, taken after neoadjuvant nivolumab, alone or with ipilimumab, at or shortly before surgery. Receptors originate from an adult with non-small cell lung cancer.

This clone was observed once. CDR3 residues: CASSQGGQSSSGANVLTF. The CDR3 coding sequence is TGTGCCAGCAGCCAAGGGGGACAATCCTCCTCTGGGGCCAACGTCCTGACTTTC. The gene calls are TRBV11-3 and TRBJ2-6, with D perhaps TRBD1 (6 bases). Trimming shortened V by 5 bases and J by 0 bases, and 17 bases separated the two germline ends. Per the germline V gene, CDR1 is SGHNT and CDR2 is YENEEA. The CDR3 length is 18 residues.

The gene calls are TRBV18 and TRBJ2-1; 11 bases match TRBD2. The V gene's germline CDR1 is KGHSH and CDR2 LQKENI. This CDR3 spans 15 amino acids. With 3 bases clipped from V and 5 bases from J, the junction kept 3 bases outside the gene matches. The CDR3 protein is CASSPVLAGDNEQFF. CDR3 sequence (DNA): TGTGCCAGCTCACCCGTACTAGCGGGGGACAATGAGCAGTTCTTC.

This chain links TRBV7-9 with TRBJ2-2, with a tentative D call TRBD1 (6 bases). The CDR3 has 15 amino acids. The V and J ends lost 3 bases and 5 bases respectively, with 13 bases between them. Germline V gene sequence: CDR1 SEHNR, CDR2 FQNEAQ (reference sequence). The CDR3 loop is CASSLKGERTGELFF. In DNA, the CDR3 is TGTGCCAGCAGCTTGAAGGGGGAGAGGACCGGGGAGCTGTTTTTT.

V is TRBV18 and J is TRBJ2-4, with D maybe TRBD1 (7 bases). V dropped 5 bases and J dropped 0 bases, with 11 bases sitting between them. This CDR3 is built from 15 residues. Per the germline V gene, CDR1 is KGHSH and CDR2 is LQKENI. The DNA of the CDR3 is TGTGCCAGCTCAGCCAGGGGGGTAGCCAAAAACATTCAGTACTTC. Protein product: CASSARGVAKNIQYF.

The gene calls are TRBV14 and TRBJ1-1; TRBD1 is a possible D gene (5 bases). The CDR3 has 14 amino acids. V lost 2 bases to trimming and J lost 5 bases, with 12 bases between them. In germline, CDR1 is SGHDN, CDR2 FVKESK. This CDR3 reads CASSQIGARTEAFF. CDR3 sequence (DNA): TGTGCCAGCAGCCAAATAGGGGCGAGAACTGAAGCTTTCTTT.

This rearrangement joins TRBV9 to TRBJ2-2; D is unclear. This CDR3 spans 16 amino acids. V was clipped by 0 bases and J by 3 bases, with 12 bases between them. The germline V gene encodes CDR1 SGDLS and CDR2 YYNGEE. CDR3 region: CASSVDTWSDTGELFF. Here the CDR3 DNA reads TGTGCCAGCAGCGTAGACACATGGTCAGACACCGGGGAGCTGTTTTTT.

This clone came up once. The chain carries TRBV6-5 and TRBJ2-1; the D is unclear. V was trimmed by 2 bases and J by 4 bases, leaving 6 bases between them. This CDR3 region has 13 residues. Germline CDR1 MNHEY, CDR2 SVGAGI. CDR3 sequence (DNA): TGTGCCAGCAGTTACAGGGTTTACAATGAGCAGTTCTTC. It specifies CASSYRVYNEQFF.

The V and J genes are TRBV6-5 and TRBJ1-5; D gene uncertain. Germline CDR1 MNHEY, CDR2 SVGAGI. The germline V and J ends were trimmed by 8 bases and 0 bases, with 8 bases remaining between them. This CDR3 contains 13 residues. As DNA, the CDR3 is TGTGCCAGCCCCCGTCGTAGCAATCAGCCCCAGCATTTT. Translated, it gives CASPRRSNQPQHF.

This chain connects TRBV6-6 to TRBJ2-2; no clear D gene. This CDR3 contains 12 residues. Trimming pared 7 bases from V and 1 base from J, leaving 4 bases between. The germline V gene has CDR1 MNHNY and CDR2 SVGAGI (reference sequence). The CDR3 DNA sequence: TGTGCCAGCACATGGAACACCGGGGAGCTGTTTTTT. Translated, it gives CASTWNTGELFF.

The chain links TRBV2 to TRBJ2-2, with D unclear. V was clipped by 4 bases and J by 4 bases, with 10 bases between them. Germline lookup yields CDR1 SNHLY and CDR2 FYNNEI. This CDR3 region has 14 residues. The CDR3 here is CASSVLGRTGELFF. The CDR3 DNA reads TGTGCCAGCAGTGTGCTAGGGCGCACCGGGGAGCTGTTTTTT. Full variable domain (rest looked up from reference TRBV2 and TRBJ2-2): EPEVTQTPSHQVTQMGQEVILRCVPISNHLYFYWYRQILGQKVEFLVSFYNNEISEKSEIFDDQFSVERPDGSNFTLKIRSTKLEDSAMYFCASSVLGRTGELFFGEGSRLTVL.

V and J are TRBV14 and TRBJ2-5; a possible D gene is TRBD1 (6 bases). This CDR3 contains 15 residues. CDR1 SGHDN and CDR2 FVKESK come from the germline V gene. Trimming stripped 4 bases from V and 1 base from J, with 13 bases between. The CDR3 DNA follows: TGTGCCAGCAGCCCCCAGACAGGCCCCCAAGAGACCCAGTACTTC. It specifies CASSPQTGPQETQYF.

CDR3 nucleotides: TGTGCCAGCCTAGAGCGGGGGGGTCGAGAGACCCAGTACTTC. This translates into CASLERGGRETQYF. The chain couples TRBV2 to TRBJ2-5; TRBD2 matches 10 bases. The CDR3 loop spans 14 amino acids. V lost 8 bases to trimming and J lost 4 bases; unmatched junction nucleotides: 7. Per the germline V gene, CDR1 is SNHLY and CDR2 is FYNNEI.

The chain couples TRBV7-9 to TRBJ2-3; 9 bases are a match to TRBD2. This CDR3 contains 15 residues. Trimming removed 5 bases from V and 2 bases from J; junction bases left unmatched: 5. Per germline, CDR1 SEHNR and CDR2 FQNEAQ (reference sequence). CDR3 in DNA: TGTGCCAGCAGCGTACCTAGCGGGAACACAGATACGCAGTATTTT. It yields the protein CASSVPSGNTDTQYF.

The CDR3 here is CASSLVGQPQHF. Here the CDR3 DNA reads TGTGCCAGCAGCTTAGTCGGGCAGCCCCAGCATTTT. The chain combines TRBV7-9 with TRBJ1-5, with D unclear. The germline gives CDR1 SEHNR, CDR2 FQNEAQ (reference sequence). The CDR3 is made up of 12 amino acids. V lost 1 base, J lost 7 bases, and 5 bases lay in between.

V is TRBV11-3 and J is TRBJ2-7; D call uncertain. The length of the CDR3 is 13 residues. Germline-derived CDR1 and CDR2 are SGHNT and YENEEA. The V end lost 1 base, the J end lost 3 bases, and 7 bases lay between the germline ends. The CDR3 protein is CASSLVNGYEQYF. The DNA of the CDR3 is TGTGCCAGCAGCTTAGTTAACGGCTACGAGCAGTACTTC.

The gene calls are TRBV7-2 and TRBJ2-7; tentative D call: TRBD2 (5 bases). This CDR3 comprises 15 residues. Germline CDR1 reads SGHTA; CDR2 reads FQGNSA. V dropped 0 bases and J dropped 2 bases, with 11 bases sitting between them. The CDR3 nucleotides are TGTGCCAGCAGCTTAGCAACCGGGAAACCCTACGAGCAGTACTTC. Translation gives CASSLATGKPYEQYF.

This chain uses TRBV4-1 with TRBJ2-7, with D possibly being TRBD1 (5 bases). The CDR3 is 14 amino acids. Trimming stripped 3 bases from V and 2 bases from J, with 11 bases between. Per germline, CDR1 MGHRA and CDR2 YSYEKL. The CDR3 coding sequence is TGCGCCAGCAGCCACCCCAGGGCTCCCTACGAGCAGTACTTC. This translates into CASSHPRAPYEQYF.

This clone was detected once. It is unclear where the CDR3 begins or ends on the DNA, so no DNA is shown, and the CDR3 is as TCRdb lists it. The CDR3 protein is CASSRFGAGELFF. The chain is built from TRBV7-2 and TRBJ2-2; TRBD2, the table's D call, lacks a check against the DNA. The V gene's germline CDR1 is SGHTA and CDR2 FQGNSA. The CDR3 spans 13 residues, counting both ends.

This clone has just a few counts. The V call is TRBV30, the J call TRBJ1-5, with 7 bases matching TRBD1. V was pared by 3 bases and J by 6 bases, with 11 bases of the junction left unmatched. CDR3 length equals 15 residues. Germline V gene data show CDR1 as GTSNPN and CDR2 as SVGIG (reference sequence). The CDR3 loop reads CAWSVGTVGFQPQHF. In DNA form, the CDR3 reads TGTGCCTGGAGCGTGGGGACAGTTGGTTTTCAGCCCCAGCATTTT.

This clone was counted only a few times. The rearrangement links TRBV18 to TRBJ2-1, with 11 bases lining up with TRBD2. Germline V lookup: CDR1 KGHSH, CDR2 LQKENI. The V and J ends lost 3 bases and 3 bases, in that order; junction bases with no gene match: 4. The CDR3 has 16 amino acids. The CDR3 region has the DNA TGTGCCAGCTCACCGCCGACTAGCGGGGTCTACAATGAGCAGTTCTTC. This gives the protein CASSPPTSGVYNEQFF. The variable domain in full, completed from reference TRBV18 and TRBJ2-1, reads NAGVMQNPRHLVRRRGQEARLRCSPMKGHSHVYWYRQLPEEGLKFMVYLQKENIIDESGMPKERFSAEFPKEGPSILRIQQVVRGDSAAYFCASSPPTSGVYNEQFFGPGTRLTVL.

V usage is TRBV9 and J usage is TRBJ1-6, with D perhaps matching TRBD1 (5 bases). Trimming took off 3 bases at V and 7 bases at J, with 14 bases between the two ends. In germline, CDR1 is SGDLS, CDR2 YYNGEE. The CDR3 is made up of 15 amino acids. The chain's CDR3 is CASSARDRSNSPLHF. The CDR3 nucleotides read TGTGCCAGCAGCGCCCGGGACCGATCAAATTCACCCCTCCACTTT.

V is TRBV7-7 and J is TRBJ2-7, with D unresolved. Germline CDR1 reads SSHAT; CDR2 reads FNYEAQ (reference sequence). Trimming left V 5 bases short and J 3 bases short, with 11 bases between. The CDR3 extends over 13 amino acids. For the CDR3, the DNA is TGTGCCAGCAGCCCCGGACCAAACTACGAGCAGTACTTC. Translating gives CASSPGPNYEQYF.

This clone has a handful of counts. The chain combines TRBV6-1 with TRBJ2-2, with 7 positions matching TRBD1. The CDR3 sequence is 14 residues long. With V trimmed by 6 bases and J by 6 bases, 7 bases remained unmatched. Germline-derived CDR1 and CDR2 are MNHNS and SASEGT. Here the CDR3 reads CASSQTGEAGELFF. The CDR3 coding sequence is TGTGCCAGCAGCCAAACAGGGGAAGCCGGGGAGCTGTTTTTT.

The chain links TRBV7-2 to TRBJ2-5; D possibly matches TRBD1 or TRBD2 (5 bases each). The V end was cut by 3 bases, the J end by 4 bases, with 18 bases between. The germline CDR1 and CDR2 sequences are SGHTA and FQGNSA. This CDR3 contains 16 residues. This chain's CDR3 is CASSFNGGGMVETQYF. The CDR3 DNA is TGTGCCAGCAGCTTTAATGGGGGTGGGATGGTAGAGACCCAGTACTTC.

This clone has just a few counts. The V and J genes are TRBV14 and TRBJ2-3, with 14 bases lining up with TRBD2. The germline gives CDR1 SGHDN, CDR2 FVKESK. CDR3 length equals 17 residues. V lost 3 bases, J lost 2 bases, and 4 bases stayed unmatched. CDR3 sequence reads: CASSHLGLAGVTDTQYF. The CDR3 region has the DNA TGTGCCAGCAGCCATTTGGGACTAGCGGGGGTCACAGATACGCAGTATTTT.